What follows are 28 T cell receptor beta chains derived from one specimen sequenced in a study. Each CDR3 protein is one row after TCRdb ran MiXCR on the 5' RACE reads. The repertoire has tens of thousands of distinct CDR3 sequences, 30% of them found once; the top ten carry roughly 2.2%. Input material: tumor-infiltrating naive CD4+ T cells sorted from the breast tumor. Subset in this sample: naive CD4+ T cells, CD4+CD45RA+CD25-. All receptors derive from a female donor with breast cancer.

In DNA, the CDR3 is TGTGCCAGCAGCTTATACGGAAGCAAGGGGGCCCCCCCCGGGGAGCTGTTTTTT. This encodes CASSLYGSKGAPPGELFF. This chain connects TRBV7-3 to TRBJ2-2; 7 bases fit TRBD1. V lost 2 bases and J lost 6; bases outside the gene matches: 15. There are 18 residues in the CDR3. From germline, CDR1 is SGHTA and CDR2 FQGTGA.

This clonotype was counted ten times or more. The J gene is TRBJ1-2, the V gene TRBV6-5; 8 bases map to TRBD1. J gave up 7 bases and V 3 bases, and 1 base lay outside the gene matches. Germline V gene data show CDR1 as MNHEY and CDR2 as SVGAGI. The CDR3 runs to 12 residues. The CDR3 is CASSYTGGGYTF. The CDR3 nucleotides read TGTGCCAGCAGTTATACAGGGGGTGGCTACACCTTC.

This clonotype was found a few times. A read error may explain this, as a much larger clone is one base away. The V call is TRBV2, the J call TRBJ2-1; D perhaps matches TRBD2 (5 bases). CDR3 size: 12 residues. Germline V CDR1 and CDR2: SNHLY, FYNNEI. V shed 8 bases and J shed 5 bases, with 10 bases lying between them. The CDR3 region has the DNA TGTGCCAGCGGTGGAGGCCACAATGAGCAGTTCTTC. Its protein product is CASGGGHNEQFF.

This clonotype was seen only a few times. The chain couples TRBV6-6 to TRBJ1-5; D unclear. There are 14 residues in the CDR3. Germline loops: CDR1 MNHNY, CDR2 SVGAGI (reference sequence). Trimming took off 2 bases at V and 4 bases at J, with 9 bases between the two ends. CDR3 in DNA: TGTGCCAGCAGTTACGTGGTCACTAATCAGCCCCAGCATTTT. This sequence encodes CASSYVVTNQPQHF.

The CDR3 region is CASSFTASSTDTQYF. In DNA form, the CDR3 reads TGTGCCAGCAGTTTTACAGCGTCTTCCACAGATACGCAGTATTTT. The chain links TRBV12-3 or TRBV12-4 to TRBJ2-3; D not resolved. This CDR3 has 15 residues. V lost 3 bases and J lost 2, with 12 bases in between.

As to this clonotype: The conserved phenylalanine or tryptophan is not found at the CDR3 terminus, so this likely reflects a read error. The chain links TRBV14 to TRBJ1-1; TRBD1 might be the D (6 bases). The CDR3 length is 14 residues. Per the germline V gene, CDR1 is SGHDN and CDR2 is FVKESK. V was cut by 3 bases and J by 1 base, with 9 bases left in between. In nucleotides, the CDR3 is TGTGCCAGCAGCCAGAGGACAGCGAACACTGAAGCTTTCCTT. As protein: CASSQRTANTEAFL.

V usage is TRBV4-2 and J usage is TRBJ1-1, with 9 bases fitting TRBD1. The CDR3 is 16 residues long. Germline assignment: CDR1 LGHNA and CDR2 YNFKEQ. V lost 1 base, J lost 1 base, and 4 bases stayed unmatched. The CDR3 region is CASSQVRGQGNTEAFF. As DNA, the CDR3 is TGTGCCAGCAGCCAAGTTCGGGGACAGGGGAACACTGAAGCTTTCTTT.

In this sample, this clonotype turned up many times. The chain has TRBV7-2 and TRBJ2-1; TRBD2 is a possible D gene (6 bases). Trimming took off 8 bases at V and 4 bases at J, with 18 bases between the two ends. The CDR3 extends over 15 amino acids. Germline V gene sequence: CDR1 SGHTA, CDR2 FQGNSA. The CDR3 loop reads CASRGWAVQYNEQFF. The CDR3 DNA reads as TGTGCCAGCCGGGGGTGGGCAGTCCAATACAATGAGCAGTTCTTC.

The CDR3 sequence is CASSSMDRGRNGYTF. In DNA, the CDR3 is TGCGCCAGCAGCTCGATGGACAGGGGGCGAAATGGCTACACCTTC. The V call is TRBV5-1, the J call TRBJ1-2, with 11 nucleotides matching TRBD1. This CDR3 spans 15 amino acids. V gave up 3 bases and J gave up 6 bases; unmatched junction bases: 7. CDR1 SGHRS and CDR2 YFSETQ come from the germline V gene.

This clonotype was recorded at least ten times. The CDR3 DNA sequence: TGTGCCAGCAGCTTAGGAGAGGGCCACGAGCAGTACTTC. Protein: CASSLGEGHEQYF. The rearrangement joins TRBV7-6 to TRBJ2-7; a possible D gene is TRBD2 (5 bases). The CDR3 runs 13 residues. Germline-derived CDR1 and CDR2 are SGHVS and FNYEAQ. V was trimmed by 1 base and J by 5 bases, leaving 9 bases between them.

The chain uses TRBV28 and TRBJ2-3; 11 bases line up with TRBD2. CDR3 length: 17 residues. V shed 5 bases and J 0 bases; nucleotides not matched to a gene: 7. Germline V CDR1 and CDR2: MDHEN, SYDVKM. Here the CDR3 DNA reads TGTGCCAGCAGTCGTAGGACTAGCGGGCCGAGCACAGATACGCAGTATTTT. This codes for CASSRRTSGPSTDTQYF.

This clonotype appeared many times. The chain links TRBV5-1 to TRBJ1-5; maybe TRBD1 (5 bases). CDR1 and CDR2 (germline): SGHRS, YFSETQ. The V and J ends lost 4 bases and 10 bases respectively, with 15 bases between them. This CDR3 comprises 13 residues. Here the CDR3 reads CASSLGGGEPQHF. CDR3 bases: TGCGCCAGCAGCCTGGGGGGGGGGGAACCCCAGCATTTT.

With respect to this clonotype: One junction end does not reproduce the germline sequence, and a read error may be involved. The chain carries TRBV9 and TRBJ1-2; no definite D call. The CDR3 sequence is 13 residues long. Germline CDR1 reads SGDLS; CDR2 reads YYNGEE. CDR3 nucleotide sequence: TGTGCCAGCAGCGTTACCCTGGAGAATGGCTGCACCTTC. This translates into CASSVTLENGCTF.

Concerning this clonotype itself: A read error may be the cause here, since a much bigger clone is one base away. V and J are TRBV7-6 and TRBJ2-1; D is undetermined. The CDR3 is 16 amino acids. Germline values: CDR1 SGHVS, CDR2 FNYEAQ. As DNA, the CDR3 is TGTGCCAGCGGCTTACGACTCAGCAGCTCCTACAATGAGCAGTTCTTC. This encodes CASGLRLSSSYNEQFF.

The genes are TRBV27 and TRBJ1-2, with 12 bases fitting TRBD1. With V trimmed by 6 bases and J by 0 bases, 14 bases remained unmatched. Germline-derived CDR1 and CDR2 are MNHEY and SMNVEV (reference sequence). This CDR3 spans 19 amino acids. CDR3 bases: TGTGCCAGCAGACAAGGCCCTCCGGGACAGGGGGCTTCTAACTATGGCTACACCTTC. Translated, it gives CASRQGPPGQGASNYGYTF.

This clonotype is termed medium-sized. This chain joins TRBV5-6 and TRBJ2-1; 11 nucleotides line up with TRBD2. CDR1 and CDR2 (germline): SGHDT, YYEEEE. V was pared by 5 bases and J by 3 bases, with 10 bases of the junction left unmatched. The CDR3 has 17 residues. CDR3 DNA: TGTGCCAGCAGGGGACGGACTAGCGGGTTAGTCTACAATGAGCAGTTCTTC. It is translated as CASRGRTSGLVYNEQFF.

At least ten counts were recorded for this clonotype. A much larger clone sits a single nucleotide away, making a read error possible. The V and J genes are TRBV12-3 or TRBV12-4 and TRBJ1-5; 7 bases line up with TRBD1. CDR3 length: 15 amino acids. Trimming took 5 bases from V and 2 from J; bases not matched to a gene: 6. CDR3 coding DNA: TGTGCCAGCAGTCTCGCCGGACAGGGCAATCAGCCCCAGCATTTT. It codes for CASSLAGQGNQPQHF.

Within the sample, this clonotype is medium-sized. J is TRBJ1-2 and V is TRBV12-3 or TRBV12-4, with D tentatively TRBD1 (6 bases). The CDR3 extends over 13 amino acids. With 0 bases removed from V and 8 bases from J, the gap between germline ends came to 10 bases. The CDR3 is CASSLAGARGYTF. CDR3 nucleotides: TGTGCCAGCAGTTTAGCGGGGGCGCGGGGCTACACCTTC.

This chain links TRBV6-1 with TRBJ2-1; 9 bases map to TRBD2. The CDR3 contains 17 residues. Looked up from germline, CDR1 is MNHNS and CDR2 is SASEGT. J was trimmed by 6 bases and V by 3 bases; bases with no gene match: 12. In nucleotides, the CDR3 is TGTGCCAGCAGTGATTTACCTAGCGGGACAACCTCCAATGAGCAGTTCTTC. This translates into CASSDLPSGTTSNEQFF.

The table lists this clonotype with a few counts. The rearrangement links TRBV6-6 to TRBJ1-5; D not certain. The V and J ends lost 5 bases and 5 bases respectively, with 7 bases between them. Germline V CDR1 and CDR2: MNHNY, SVGAGI (reference sequence). The CDR3 loop spans 12 amino acids. The CDR3 nucleotides read TGTGCCAGCAGTCCCCAGCATCAGCCCCAGCATTTT. Translating gives CASSPQHQPQHF.

V usage is TRBV12-3 or TRBV12-4 and J usage is TRBJ1-3, with 7 bases aligning to TRBD1. The CDR3 has 17 residues. The V gene end was trimmed by 5 bases and the J gene end by 7 bases; junction bases not matched to a gene: 17. The CDR3 loop reads CASSAVMGQQAWNTIYF. The CDR3 nucleotides are TGTGCCAGCAGTGCCGTAATGGGACAGCAAGCTTGGAACACCATATATTTT.

This clonotype was seen at least ten times. The genes are TRBV5-1 and TRBJ2-1; no firm D call. Germline CDR1 and CDR2: SGHRS and YFSETQ. Trimming shortened V by 4 bases and J by 5 bases, and 7 bases separated the two germline ends. The CDR3 is 12 residues long. The CDR3 bases are TGCGCCAGCAGCGGAACTGACAATGAGCAGTTCTTC. Its protein is CASSGTDNEQFF.

This clonotype showed up just a few times. The V gene is TRBV6-5, the J gene TRBJ2-1; TRBD2 agrees at 10 bases. V lost 6 bases to trimming and J lost 4 bases; unmatched junction nucleotides: 6. This CDR3 is built from 15 residues. Germline V gives CDR1 MNHEY, CDR2 SVGAGI. CDR3: CASSILAGTYNEQFF. Here the CDR3 DNA reads TGTGCCAGCAGCATACTAGCGGGGACGTACAATGAGCAGTTCTTC.

This clonotype was found a few times. The chain uses TRBV3-1 and TRBJ2-7; D is possibly TRBD1 or TRBD2 (5 bases each). CDR1 and CDR2 (germline): LGHDT, YNNKEL (reference sequence). CDR3 length: 14 residues. V lost 3 bases to trimming and J lost 6 bases, with 15 bases between them. CDR3 in DNA: TGTGCCAGCAGCCACGTTGGGGACCCCGGCGAGCAGTACTTC. Its protein product is CASSHVGDPGEQYF.

The rearrangement links TRBV6-2 or TRBV6-3 to TRBJ1-5; 9 bases match TRBD1. The V and J ends lost 9 bases and 2 bases, in that order; junction bases with no gene match: 8. Germline values: CDR1 MNHEY, CDR2 SVGEGT. The CDR3 covers 15 residues. The CDR3 region has the DNA TGTGCCAGTACCACAGGGGGCAGGGGCAATCAGCCCCAGCATTTT. This codes for CASTTGGRGNQPQHF.

V usage is TRBV5-5 and J usage is TRBJ1-4; a weak D match, TRBD1 (5 bases). The CDR3 length is 16 residues. Per germline, CDR1 SGHKS and CDR2 YYEKEE (reference sequence). V shed 0 bases and J shed 0 bases, with 9 bases lying between them. The chain's CDR3 is CASSLGVTATNEKLFF. For the CDR3, the DNA is TGTGCCAGCAGCTTGGGTGTGACAGCAACTAATGAAAAACTGTTTTTT.

Remarks on this clonotype: A much larger clone is a single base away; this may be a read error. The chain couples TRBV20-1 to TRBJ1-5; D may be TRBD1 (5 bases). Germline V CDR1 and CDR2: DFQATT, SNEGSKA (reference sequence). Trimming cost V 1 base and J 2 bases, with 15 bases left between them. There are 16 residues in the CDR3. CDR3 residues: CSARVAGQTCNQPQHF. CDR3 nucleotide sequence: TGCAGTGCTAGAGTAGCGGGGCAGACATGCAATCAGCCCCAGCATTTT.

The chain carries TRBV6-5 and TRBJ1-2; a possible D gene is TRBD1 (5 bases). CDR3 length: 16 residues. The germline V gene encodes CDR1 MNHEY and CDR2 SVGAGI. V lost 0 bases and J 6 bases, leaving 17 bases between the germline ends. The CDR3 sequence is CASSYSPSKNRHGYTF. The CDR3 DNA reads TGTGCCAGCAGTTACTCGCCCAGTAAGAACAGGCATGGCTACACCTTC.